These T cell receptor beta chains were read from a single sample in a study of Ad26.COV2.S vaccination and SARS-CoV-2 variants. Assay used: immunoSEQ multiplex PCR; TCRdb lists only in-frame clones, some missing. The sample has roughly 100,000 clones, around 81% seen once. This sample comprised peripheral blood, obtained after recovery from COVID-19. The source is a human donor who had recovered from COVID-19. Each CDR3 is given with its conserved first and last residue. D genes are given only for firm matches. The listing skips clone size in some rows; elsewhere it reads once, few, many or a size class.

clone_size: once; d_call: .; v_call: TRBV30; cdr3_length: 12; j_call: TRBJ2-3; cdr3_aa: CAWSRDTDTQYF; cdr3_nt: TGTGCCTGGAGCAGGGACACAGATACGCAGTATTTT
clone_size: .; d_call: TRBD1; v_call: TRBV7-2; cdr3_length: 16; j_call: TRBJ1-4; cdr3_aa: CASSPQGGRVNEKLFF; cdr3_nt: TGTGCCAGCAGCCCGCAGGGGGGCAGGGTTAATGAAAAACTGTTTTTT
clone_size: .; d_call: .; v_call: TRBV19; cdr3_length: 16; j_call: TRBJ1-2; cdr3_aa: CASSSRDKGLNYGYTF; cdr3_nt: TGTGCCAGTAGTAGCCGGGACAAGGGGCTTAACTATGGCTACACCTTC
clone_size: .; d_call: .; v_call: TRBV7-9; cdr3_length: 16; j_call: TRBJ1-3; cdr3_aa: CASSPRDTSSGNTIYF; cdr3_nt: TGTGCCAGCAGCCCGCGGGACACCTCCTCTGGAAACACCATATATTTT
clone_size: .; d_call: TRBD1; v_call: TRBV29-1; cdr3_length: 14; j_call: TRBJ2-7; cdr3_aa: CSVEGQGPPYEQYF; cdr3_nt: TGCAGCGTTGAGGGACAGGGCCCCCCCTACGAGCAGTACTTC
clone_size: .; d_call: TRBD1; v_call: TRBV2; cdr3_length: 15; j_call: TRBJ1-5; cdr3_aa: CASRTGAGDNQPQHF; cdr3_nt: TGTGCCAGCAGGACAGGGGCGGGGGACAATCAGCCCCAGCATTTT
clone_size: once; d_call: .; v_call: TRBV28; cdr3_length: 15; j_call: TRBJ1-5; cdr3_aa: CASSLSGGADQPQHF; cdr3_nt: TGTGCCAGCAGCCTCTCTGGGGGCGCCGATCAGCCCCAGCATTTT
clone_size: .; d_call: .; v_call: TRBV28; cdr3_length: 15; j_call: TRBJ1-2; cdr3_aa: CASSGGPPIVNGYTF; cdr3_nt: TGTGCCAGCAGTGGGGGACCGCCAATTGTAAATGGCTACACCTTC
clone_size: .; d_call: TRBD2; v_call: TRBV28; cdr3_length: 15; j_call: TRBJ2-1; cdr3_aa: CASSPPGLDHNEQFF; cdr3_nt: TGTGCCAGCAGTCCACCGGGACTAGATCACAATGAGCAGTTCTTC
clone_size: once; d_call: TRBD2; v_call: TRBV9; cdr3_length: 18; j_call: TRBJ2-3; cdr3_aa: CASSGGTSGGFLTDTQYF; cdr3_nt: TGTGCCAGCAGCGGCGGGACTAGCGGGGGGTTTCTCACAGATACGCAGTATTTT
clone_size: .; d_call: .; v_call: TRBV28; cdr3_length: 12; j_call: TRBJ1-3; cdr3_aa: CASTSSGNTIYF; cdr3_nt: TGTGCCAGCACTAGTTCTGGAAACACCATATATTTT
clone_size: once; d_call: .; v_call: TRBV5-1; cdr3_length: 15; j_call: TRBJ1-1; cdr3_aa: CASSLEAKGGTEAFF; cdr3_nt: TGCGCCAGCAGCTTGGAGGCCAAGGGAGGCACTGAAGCTTTCTTT
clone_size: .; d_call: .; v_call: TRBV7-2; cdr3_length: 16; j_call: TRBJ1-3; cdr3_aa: CASSLQGDLSGNTIYF; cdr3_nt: TGTGCCAGCAGCTTACAGGGAGATCTCTCTGGAAACACCATATATTTT
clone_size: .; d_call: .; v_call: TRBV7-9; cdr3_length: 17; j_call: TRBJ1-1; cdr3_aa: CASRGAGPAWRNTEAFF; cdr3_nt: TGTGCCAGCAGGGGGGCAGGGCCAGCGTGGAGGAACACTGAAGCTTTCTTT
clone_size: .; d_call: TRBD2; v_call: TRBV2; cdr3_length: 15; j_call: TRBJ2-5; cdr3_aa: CASRESGGAQETQYF; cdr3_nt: TGTGCCAGCAGAGAAAGCGGGGGGGCCCAAGAGACCCAGTACTTC
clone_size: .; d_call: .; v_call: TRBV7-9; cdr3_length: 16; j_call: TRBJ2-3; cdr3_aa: CASSLAHGGLTDTQYF; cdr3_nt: TGTGCCAGCAGCTTAGCGCATGGGGGGCTGACAGATACGCAGTATTTT
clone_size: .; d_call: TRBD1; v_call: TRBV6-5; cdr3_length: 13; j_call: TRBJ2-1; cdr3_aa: CATSRTPGQVKFF; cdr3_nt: TGTGCCACATCAAGAACTCCTGGACAGGTGAAGTTCTTC
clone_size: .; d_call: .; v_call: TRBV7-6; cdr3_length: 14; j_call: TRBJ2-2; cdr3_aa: CASRPTANTGELFF; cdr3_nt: TGTGCCAGCAGACCGACAGCGAACACCGGGGAGCTGTTTTTT
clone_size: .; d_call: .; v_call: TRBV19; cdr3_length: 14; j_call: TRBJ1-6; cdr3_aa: CASTYTGTQSPLHF; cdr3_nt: TGTGCCAGTACCTATACAGGAACCCAATCACCCCTCCACTTT
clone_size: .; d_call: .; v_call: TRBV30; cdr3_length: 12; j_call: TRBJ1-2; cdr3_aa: CACRDYKDGYTF; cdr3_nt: TGTGCCTGCCGAGATTACAAGGATGGCTACACCTTC
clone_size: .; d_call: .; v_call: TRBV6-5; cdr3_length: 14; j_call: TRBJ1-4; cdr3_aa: CASLGTITNEKLFF; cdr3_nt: TGTGCCAGCCTTGGGACAATAACTAATGAAAAACTGTTTTTT
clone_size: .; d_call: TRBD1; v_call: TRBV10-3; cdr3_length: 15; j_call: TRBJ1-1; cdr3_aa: CAISYQQGMNTEAFF; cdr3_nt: TGTGCCATCAGTTATCAACAGGGGATGAACACTGAAGCTTTCTTT
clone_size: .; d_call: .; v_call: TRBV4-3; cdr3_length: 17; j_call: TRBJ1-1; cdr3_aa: CASSQMGGVRGNTEAFF; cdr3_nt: TGCGCCAGCAGCCAGATGGGGGGGGTTCGAGGGAACACTGAAGCTTTCTTT
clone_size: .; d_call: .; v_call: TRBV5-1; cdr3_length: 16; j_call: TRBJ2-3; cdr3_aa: CASSLVGQTYTDTQYF; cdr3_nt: TGCGCCAGCAGCTTGGTCGGACAGACGTACACAGATACGCAGTATTTT
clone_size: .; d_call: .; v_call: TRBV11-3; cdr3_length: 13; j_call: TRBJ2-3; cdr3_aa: CASSLSRTGTQYF; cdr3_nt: TGTGCCAGCAGCTTAAGCAGGACTGGAACGCAGTATTTT
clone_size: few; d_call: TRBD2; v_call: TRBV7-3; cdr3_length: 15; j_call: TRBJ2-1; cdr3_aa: CASSSGLAGNNEQFF; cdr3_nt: TGTGCCAGCAGCTCCGGGCTAGCGGGAAACAATGAGCAGTTCTTC
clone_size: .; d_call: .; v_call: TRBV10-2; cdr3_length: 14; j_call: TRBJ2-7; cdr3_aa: CASRLQLDIYEQYF; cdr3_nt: TGCGCCAGCAGACTACAACTGGACATCTACGAGCAGTACTTC
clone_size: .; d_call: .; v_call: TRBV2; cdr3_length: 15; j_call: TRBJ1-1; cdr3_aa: CASKPQTMGNTEAFF; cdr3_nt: TGTGCCAGCAAACCGCAGACGATGGGGAACACTGAAGCTTTCTTT
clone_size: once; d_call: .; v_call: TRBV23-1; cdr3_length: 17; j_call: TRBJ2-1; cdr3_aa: CASSQSGAKRVYNEQFF; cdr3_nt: TGCGCCAGCAGTCAATCCGGGGCAAAGAGGGTCTACAATGAGCAGTTCTTC
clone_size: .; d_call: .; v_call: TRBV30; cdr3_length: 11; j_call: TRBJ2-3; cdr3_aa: CAWRRGDTQYF; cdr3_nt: TGTGCCTGGCGCCGCGGAGATACGCAGTATTTT
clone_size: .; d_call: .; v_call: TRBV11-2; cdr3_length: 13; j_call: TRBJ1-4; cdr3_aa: CASSPAREKKLFF; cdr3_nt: TGTGCCAGCAGCCCAGCGAGGGAGAAAAAACTGTTTTTT
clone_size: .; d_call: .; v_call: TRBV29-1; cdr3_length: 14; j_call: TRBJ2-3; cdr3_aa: CSVEGVGATDTQYF; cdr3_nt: TGCAGCGTTGAAGGAGTGGGCGCAACAGATACGCAGTATTTT
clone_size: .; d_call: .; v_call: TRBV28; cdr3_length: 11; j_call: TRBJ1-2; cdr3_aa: CASTGSEGYTF; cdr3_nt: TGTGCCAGCACCGGATCCGAAGGCTACACCTTC
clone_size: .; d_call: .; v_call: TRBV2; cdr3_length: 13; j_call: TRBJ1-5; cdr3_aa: CASTSYSNQPQHF; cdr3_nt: TGTGCCAGCACTTCCTATAGCAATCAGCCCCAGCATTTT
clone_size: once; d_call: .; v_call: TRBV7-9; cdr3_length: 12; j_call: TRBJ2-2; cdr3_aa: CASSISAGELFF; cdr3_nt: TGTGCCAGCAGCATTAGCGCCGGGGAGCTGTTTTTT
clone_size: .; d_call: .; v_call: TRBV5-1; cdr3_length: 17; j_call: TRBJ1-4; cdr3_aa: CASSLDTARGATEKLFF; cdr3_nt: TGCGCCAGCAGCTTGGACACGGCGCGGGGAGCAACTGAAAAACTGTTTTTT
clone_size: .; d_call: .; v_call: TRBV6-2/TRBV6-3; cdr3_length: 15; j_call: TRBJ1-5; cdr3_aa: CASSYGGLPYQPQHF; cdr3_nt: TGTGCCAGCAGTTACGGGGGACTACCCTATCAGCCCCAGCATTTT
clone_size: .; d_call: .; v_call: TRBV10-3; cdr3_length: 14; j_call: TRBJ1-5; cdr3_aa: CAISGGPSSEPQHF; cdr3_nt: TGTGCCATCAGTGGAGGACCGTCCTCTGAGCCCCAGCATTTT
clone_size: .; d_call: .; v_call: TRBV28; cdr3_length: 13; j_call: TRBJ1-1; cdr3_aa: CAVGATMNTEAFF; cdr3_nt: TGTGCGGTGGGGGCCACTATGAACACTGAAGCTTTCTTT
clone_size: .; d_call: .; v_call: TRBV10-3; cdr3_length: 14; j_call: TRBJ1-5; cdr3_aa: CAISASNSNQPQHF; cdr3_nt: TGTGCCATCAGTGCCAGTAATAGCAATCAGCCCCAGCATTTT
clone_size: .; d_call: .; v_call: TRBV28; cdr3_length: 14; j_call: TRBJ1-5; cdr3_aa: CAARGGQTHQPQHF; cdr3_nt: TGTGCCGCCCGGGGGGGGCAGACCCATCAGCCCCAGCATTTT
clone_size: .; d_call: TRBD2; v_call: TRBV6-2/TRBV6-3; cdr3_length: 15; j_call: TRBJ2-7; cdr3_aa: CASSYSPGGAHEQYF; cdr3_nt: TGTGCCAGCAGTTACTCGCCGGGGGGGGCCCACGAGCAGTACTTC
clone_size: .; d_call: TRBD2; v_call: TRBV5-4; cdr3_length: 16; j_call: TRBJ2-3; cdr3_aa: CASSSATSGGRNTQYF; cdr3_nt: TGTGCCAGCAGCTCCGCCACTAGCGGGGGACGGAATACGCAGTATTTT
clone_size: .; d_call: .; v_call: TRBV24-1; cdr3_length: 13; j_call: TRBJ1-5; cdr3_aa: CATFPVGYQPQHF; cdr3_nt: TGTGCCACCTTTCCAGTGGGTTATCAGCCCCAGCATTTT
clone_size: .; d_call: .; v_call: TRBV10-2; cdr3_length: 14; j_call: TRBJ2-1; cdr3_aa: CASSELPPPNEQFF; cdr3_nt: TGCGCCAGCAGTGAGCTCCCTCCACCGAATGAGCAGTTCTTC
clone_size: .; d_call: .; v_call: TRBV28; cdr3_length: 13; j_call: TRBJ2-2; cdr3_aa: CASSLWNTGELFF; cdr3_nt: TGTGCCAGCAGTTTATGGAACACCGGGGAGCTGTTTTTT
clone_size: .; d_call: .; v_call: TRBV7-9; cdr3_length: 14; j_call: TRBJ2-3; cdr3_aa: CASSWTMATDTQYF; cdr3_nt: TGTGCCAGCAGCTGGACTATGGCTACAGATACGCAGTATTTT
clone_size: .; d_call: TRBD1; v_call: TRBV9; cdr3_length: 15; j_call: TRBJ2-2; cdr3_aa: CASRKGQGNTGELFF; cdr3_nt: TGTGCCAGCAGGAAGGGACAGGGGAACACCGGGGAGCTGTTTTTT
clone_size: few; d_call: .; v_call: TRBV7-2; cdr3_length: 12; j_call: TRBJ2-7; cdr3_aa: CASSALSAEQYF; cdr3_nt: TGTGCCAGCAGCGCTTTATCTGCCGAGCAGTACTTC
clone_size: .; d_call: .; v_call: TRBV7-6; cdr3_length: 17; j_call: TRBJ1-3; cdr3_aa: CASSLAGDPTLGNTIYF; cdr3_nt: TGTGCCAGCAGCTTAGCGGGGGACCCAACCCTCGGAAACACCATATATTTT
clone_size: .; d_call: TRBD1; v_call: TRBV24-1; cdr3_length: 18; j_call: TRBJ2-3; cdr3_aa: CATSDLADRTLHPDTQYF; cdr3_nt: TGTGCCACCAGTGATTTAGCGGACAGGACCCTCCACCCAGATACGCAGTATTTT
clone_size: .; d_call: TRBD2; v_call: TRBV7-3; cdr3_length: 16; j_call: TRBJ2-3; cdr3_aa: CASSLASGGDTDTQYF; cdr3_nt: TGTGCCAGCAGCCTCGCGAGCGGGGGGGACACAGATACGCAGTATTTT
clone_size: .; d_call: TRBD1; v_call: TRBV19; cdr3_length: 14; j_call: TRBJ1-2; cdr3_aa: CASIRTGSGYGYTF; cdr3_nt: TGTGCCAGTATAAGGACAGGATCGGGCTATGGCTACACCTTC
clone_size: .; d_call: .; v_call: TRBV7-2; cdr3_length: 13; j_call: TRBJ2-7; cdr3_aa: CASSLNRDYEQYF; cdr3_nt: TGTGCCAGCAGCTTAAACAGGGACTACGAGCAGTACTTC
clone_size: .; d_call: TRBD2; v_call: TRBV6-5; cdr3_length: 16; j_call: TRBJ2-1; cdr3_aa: CASSFHGTSGYNEQFF; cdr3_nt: TGTGCCAGCAGTTTCCACGGGACTAGCGGTTACAATGAGCAGTTCTTC